The 18 T cell receptor beta chains listed next were all sequenced from one sample in a study of blood T cell repertoires in COVID-19. Profiled with immunoSEQ multiplex PCR; TCRdb holds only in-frame clones, not every one. The sample gives about 360,000 clones, approximately 86% of which show up once; roughly 2% is in the top ten. The sequencing input was PBMCs or T cells enriched from blood (not recorded which). The receptors come from a woman in her thirties or forties with acute COVID-19.

This sequence joins TRBV19 and TRBJ2-5, with 7 bases aligning to TRBD2. The CDR3 spans 13 residues. Germline V lookup: CDR1 LNHDA, CDR2 SQIVND (reference sequence). Trimming took 2 bases from V and 5 from J; bases not matched to a gene: 2. This CDR3 is CASSINGGETQYF. Here the CDR3 DNA reads TGTGCCAGTAGTATAAACGGGGGGGAGACCCAGTACTTC.

CDR3 residues: CASSRTGEGNTIYF. The CDR3 DNA reads TGTGCCAGCAGCCGAACGGGGGAAGGTAACACCATATATTTT. The chain has TRBV3-1 (or the pseudogene TRBV3-2) and TRBJ1-3; TRBD1 might be the D (5 bases). Deletions cut 4 bases from V and 7 bases from J, with 14 bases between. Looked up from germline, CDR1 is LGHDT and CDR2 is YNNKEL (reference sequence). CDR3 length equals 14 residues.

The chain links TRBV11-3 to TRBJ2-3; tentatively, D is TRBD2 (6 bases). V dropped 4 bases and J dropped 2 bases, with 19 bases sitting between them. Looked up from germline, CDR1 is SGHNT and CDR2 is YENEEA. This CDR3 is built from 17 residues. CDR3 in amino acids: CASSSPPQLAFTDTQYF. CDR3 coding DNA: TGTGCCAGCAGCTCCCCACCCCAACTAGCCTTCACAGATACGCAGTATTTT.

The V call is TRBV7-9, the J call TRBJ1-5; the D gene is possibly TRBD1 (5 bases). The CDR3 extends over 16 amino acids. CDR1 is SEHNR, CDR2 FQNEAQ, per germline (reference sequence). With 3 bases removed from V and 0 bases from J, the gap between germline ends came to 12 bases. Here the CDR3 DNA reads TGTGCCAGCAGCTTTGGACCAGGGAATAGCAATCAGCCCCAGCATTTT. This sequence encodes CASSFGPGNSNQPQHF. The whole variable domain, remainder taken from reference TRBV7-9 and TRBJ1-5, is DTGVSQNPRHKITKRGQNVTFRCDPISEHNRLYWYRQTLGQGPEFLTYFQNEAQLEKSRLLSDRFSAERPKGSFSTLEIQRTEQGDSAMYLCASSFGPGNSNQPQHFGDGTRLSIL.

This chain connects TRBV20-1 to TRBJ2-7, with D possibly TRBD1 on 6 matching bases. The CDR3 is 13 residues long. Trimming shortened V by 3 bases and J by 2 bases, and 11 bases separated the two germline ends. Germline loops: CDR1 DFQATT, CDR2 SNEGSKA (reference sequence). CDR3 nucleotides: TGCAGTGCTAGTCGTCGGACAGCCTACGAGCAGTACTTC. Its protein product is CSASRRTAYEQYF.

The gene calls are TRBV29-1 and TRBJ1-2; 9 bases are a match to TRBD1. This CDR3 spans 13 amino acids. CDR1 is SQVTM and CDR2 is ANQGSEA in the germline V gene. V was clipped by 7 bases and J by 5 bases; unmatched bases: 8. The CDR3 bases are TGCAGCGACGGAGGAGACAGGGGGTATGGCTACACCTTC. Translation gives CSDGGDRGYGYTF.

This chain connects TRBV5-8 to TRBJ2-5, with D perhaps TRBD1 (5 bases). Germline V CDR1 and CDR2: SGHTS, YDEGEE. V gave up 2 bases and J gave up 5 bases, with 10 bases separating them. The CDR3 has 13 residues. The CDR3 protein is CASSFWGEETQYF. The DNA for the CDR3 is TGTGCCAGCAGCTTCTGGGGCGAGGAGACCCAGTACTTC.

This chain uses TRBV24-1 with TRBJ2-1; 9 bases are a match to TRBD2. Germline loops: CDR1 KGHDR, CDR2 SFDVKD. The CDR3 is made up of 12 amino acids. After removal of 9 bases from V and 8 bases from J, the junction contained 4 bases not matched to a gene. The CDR3 reads CATGTSRHEQFF. Written as DNA, the CDR3 is TGTGCCACCGGGACTAGCAGGCATGAGCAGTTCTTC.

The chain is built from TRBV14 and TRBJ1-2; D remains unclear. Germline CDR1 SGHDN, CDR2 FVKESK. Trimming removed 1 base at V and 5 bases at J, with 11 bases between. The CDR3 loop spans 14 amino acids. The CDR3 coding sequence is TGTGCCAGCAGCCAAGCGATCGGGATTTATGGCTACACCTTC. This sequence encodes CASSQAIGIYGYTF.

The gene calls are TRBV19 and TRBJ1-1; D might be TRBD1 (6 bases). Germline V lookup: CDR1 LNHDA, CDR2 SQIVND (reference sequence). The CDR3 runs 12 residues. V lost 5 bases and J lost 8, with 12 bases in between. The CDR3 region has the DNA TGTGCCAGTAGTCTTGGACAGAACGAAGCTTTCTTT. The encoded protein is CASSLGQNEAFF.

This chain connects TRBV6-1 to TRBJ1-2; TRBD1 aligns across 7 bases. V shed 0 bases and J 4 bases; nucleotides not matched to a gene: 8. Germline V gives CDR1 MNHNS, CDR2 SASEGT. The length of the CDR3 is 16 residues. CDR3 nucleotide sequence: TGTGCCAGCAGTGAAGCTTTCCAGGGGGGTCCCTATGGCTACACCTTC. Its translation is CASSEAFQGGPYGYTF.

The J gene is TRBJ1-2, the V gene TRBV7-9, with 9 bases aligning to TRBD1. This CDR3 contains 14 residues. V lost 5 bases to trimming and J lost 7 bases; unmatched junction nucleotides: 8. Germline V gene sequence: CDR1 SEHNR, CDR2 FQNEAQ (reference sequence). For the CDR3, the DNA is TGTGCCAGCAGCCAGGGGGACAGGGTGATTGGCTACACCTTC. Its translation: CASSQGDRVIGYTF.

This chain links TRBV5-1 with TRBJ1-2, with 7 positions matching TRBD1. V shed 5 bases, J shed 4 bases, and the junction held 5 bases outside the gene matches. In germline, CDR1 is SGHRS, CDR2 YFSETQ. This CDR3 region has 13 residues. CDR3 in DNA: TGCGCCAGCAGTCGGGACAGACGCTATGGCTACACCTTC. Translated, it gives CASSRDRRYGYTF.

A few counts support this clone. The genes are TRBV4-2 and TRBJ2-2; 14 nucleotides line up with TRBD2. Germline CDR1 is LGHNA and CDR2 is YNFKEQ. J was trimmed by 6 bases and V by 4 bases; bases with no gene match: 4. This CDR3 has 16 residues. CDR3 in amino acids: CASSPQTSGGAGELFF. The CDR3, as DNA: TGTGCCAGCAGCCCGCAGACTAGCGGGGGGGCCGGGGAGCTGTTTTTT.

This sequence joins TRBV5-1 and TRBJ2-7, with 7 nucleotides matching TRBD2. Per germline, CDR1 SGHRS and CDR2 YFSETQ. The CDR3 extends over 15 amino acids. The ends lost 4 bases at V and 3 bases at J; junction bases unmatched: 10. The CDR3 DNA is TGCGCCAGCAGCCAAAGCCCTAGCGGAAGCTACGAGCAGTACTTC. The encoded protein is CASSQSPSGSYEQYF.

The J gene is TRBJ1-2, the V gene TRBV15; D may be TRBD1 (6 bases). V was pared by 0 bases and J by 4 bases, with 12 bases between. This CDR3 region has 15 residues. Per the germline V gene, CDR1 is LNHNV and CDR2 is YYDKDF (reference sequence). CDR3 nucleotide sequence: TGTGCCACCAGCAGAGATATGGGGGCGTCCTATGGCTACACCTTC. This codes for CATSRDMGASYGYTF.

The chain uses TRBV12-3 or TRBV12-4 and TRBJ1-1, with TRBD1 identical over 7 bases. The CDR3 extends over 13 amino acids. Trimming cost V 7 bases and J 5 bases; bases outside gene matches: 7. The CDR3 here is CASKSRGITEAFF. As DNA, the CDR3 is TGTGCCAGCAAGAGCAGGGGGATTACTGAAGCTTTCTTT.

This clone was seen a single time. The rearrangement links TRBV19 to TRBJ1-4; D gene unclear. Germline assignment: CDR1 LNHDA and CDR2 SQIVND (reference sequence). The CDR3 is made up of 13 amino acids. V lost 10 bases, J lost 0 bases, and 9 bases lay in between. CDR3 sequence (DNA): TGTGCCACTTCGGGTACAACTAATGAAAAACTGTTTTTT. This codes for CATSGTTNEKLFF.